The text below deals with one TCR beta chain. This record comes from a study of blood T cell repertoires in COVID-19. Study summary: Donors in the United States, Italy and Spain gave samples during acute or convalescent COVID-19. Sources were T cells, B-cell-depleted T cells, or PBMCs; the material itself was cDNA or gDNA.

With 6 bases clipped from V and 7 bases from J, the junction kept 0 bases outside the gene matches. Germline CDR1 and CDR2: SNHLY and FYNNEI. This CDR3 region has 11 residues. Source study methods: For nucleated cells, counts were estimated from reference gene primer amplification. Assay: immunoSEQ multiplex PCR; the TCRdb copy retains only in-frame clones and omits some. V and J calls and clone size are as listed in that table; D and trimming were resolved from the DNA. This sample has about 320,000 clones, with roughly 85% found just once. This sequence was found in a human donor in a cohort sampled during active COVID-19. V and J are TRBV2 and TRBJ2-5; 9 bases are a match to TRBD1. Sequencing input: peripheral blood. The CDR3 sequence is CASRQGATQYF. CDR3 nucleotides: TGTGCCAGCAGACAGGGGGCGACCCAGTACTTC.